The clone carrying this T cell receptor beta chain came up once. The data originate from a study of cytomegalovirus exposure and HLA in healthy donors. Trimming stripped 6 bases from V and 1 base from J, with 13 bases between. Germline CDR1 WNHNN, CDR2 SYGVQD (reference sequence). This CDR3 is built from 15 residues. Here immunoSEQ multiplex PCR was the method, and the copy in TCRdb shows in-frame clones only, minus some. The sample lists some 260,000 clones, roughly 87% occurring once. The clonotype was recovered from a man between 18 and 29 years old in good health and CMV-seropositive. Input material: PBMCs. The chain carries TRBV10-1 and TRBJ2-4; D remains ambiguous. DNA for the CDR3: TGCGCCAGCAGACCACGTGCCGAGGCCAAAAACATTCAGTACTTC. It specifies CASRPRAEAKNIQYF.